The following is a TCR beta chain sequence with its context. Data came from immunoSEQ multiplex PCR; TCRdb stores just in-frame clones and leaves some out. Of a few hundred thousand clones listed, just over 85% are singletons. The data stem from a study of blood T cell repertoires in COVID-19. The sample consisted of PBMCs or T cells enriched from blood (not recorded which). This sequence originates from a woman aged 18-30 years who had recovered from COVID-19.

CDR3 amino acids: CASRRTGKQETQYF. CDR3 DNA: TGCGCCAGCAGACGGACAGGGAAACAAGAGACCCAGTACTTC. The V gene is TRBV4-1, the J gene TRBJ2-5; TRBD1 aligns across 8 bases. J lost 2 bases, V lost 6 bases, and 5 bases had no gene match. CDR3 size: 14 residues. CDR1 MGHRA and CDR2 YSYEKL come from the germline V gene.